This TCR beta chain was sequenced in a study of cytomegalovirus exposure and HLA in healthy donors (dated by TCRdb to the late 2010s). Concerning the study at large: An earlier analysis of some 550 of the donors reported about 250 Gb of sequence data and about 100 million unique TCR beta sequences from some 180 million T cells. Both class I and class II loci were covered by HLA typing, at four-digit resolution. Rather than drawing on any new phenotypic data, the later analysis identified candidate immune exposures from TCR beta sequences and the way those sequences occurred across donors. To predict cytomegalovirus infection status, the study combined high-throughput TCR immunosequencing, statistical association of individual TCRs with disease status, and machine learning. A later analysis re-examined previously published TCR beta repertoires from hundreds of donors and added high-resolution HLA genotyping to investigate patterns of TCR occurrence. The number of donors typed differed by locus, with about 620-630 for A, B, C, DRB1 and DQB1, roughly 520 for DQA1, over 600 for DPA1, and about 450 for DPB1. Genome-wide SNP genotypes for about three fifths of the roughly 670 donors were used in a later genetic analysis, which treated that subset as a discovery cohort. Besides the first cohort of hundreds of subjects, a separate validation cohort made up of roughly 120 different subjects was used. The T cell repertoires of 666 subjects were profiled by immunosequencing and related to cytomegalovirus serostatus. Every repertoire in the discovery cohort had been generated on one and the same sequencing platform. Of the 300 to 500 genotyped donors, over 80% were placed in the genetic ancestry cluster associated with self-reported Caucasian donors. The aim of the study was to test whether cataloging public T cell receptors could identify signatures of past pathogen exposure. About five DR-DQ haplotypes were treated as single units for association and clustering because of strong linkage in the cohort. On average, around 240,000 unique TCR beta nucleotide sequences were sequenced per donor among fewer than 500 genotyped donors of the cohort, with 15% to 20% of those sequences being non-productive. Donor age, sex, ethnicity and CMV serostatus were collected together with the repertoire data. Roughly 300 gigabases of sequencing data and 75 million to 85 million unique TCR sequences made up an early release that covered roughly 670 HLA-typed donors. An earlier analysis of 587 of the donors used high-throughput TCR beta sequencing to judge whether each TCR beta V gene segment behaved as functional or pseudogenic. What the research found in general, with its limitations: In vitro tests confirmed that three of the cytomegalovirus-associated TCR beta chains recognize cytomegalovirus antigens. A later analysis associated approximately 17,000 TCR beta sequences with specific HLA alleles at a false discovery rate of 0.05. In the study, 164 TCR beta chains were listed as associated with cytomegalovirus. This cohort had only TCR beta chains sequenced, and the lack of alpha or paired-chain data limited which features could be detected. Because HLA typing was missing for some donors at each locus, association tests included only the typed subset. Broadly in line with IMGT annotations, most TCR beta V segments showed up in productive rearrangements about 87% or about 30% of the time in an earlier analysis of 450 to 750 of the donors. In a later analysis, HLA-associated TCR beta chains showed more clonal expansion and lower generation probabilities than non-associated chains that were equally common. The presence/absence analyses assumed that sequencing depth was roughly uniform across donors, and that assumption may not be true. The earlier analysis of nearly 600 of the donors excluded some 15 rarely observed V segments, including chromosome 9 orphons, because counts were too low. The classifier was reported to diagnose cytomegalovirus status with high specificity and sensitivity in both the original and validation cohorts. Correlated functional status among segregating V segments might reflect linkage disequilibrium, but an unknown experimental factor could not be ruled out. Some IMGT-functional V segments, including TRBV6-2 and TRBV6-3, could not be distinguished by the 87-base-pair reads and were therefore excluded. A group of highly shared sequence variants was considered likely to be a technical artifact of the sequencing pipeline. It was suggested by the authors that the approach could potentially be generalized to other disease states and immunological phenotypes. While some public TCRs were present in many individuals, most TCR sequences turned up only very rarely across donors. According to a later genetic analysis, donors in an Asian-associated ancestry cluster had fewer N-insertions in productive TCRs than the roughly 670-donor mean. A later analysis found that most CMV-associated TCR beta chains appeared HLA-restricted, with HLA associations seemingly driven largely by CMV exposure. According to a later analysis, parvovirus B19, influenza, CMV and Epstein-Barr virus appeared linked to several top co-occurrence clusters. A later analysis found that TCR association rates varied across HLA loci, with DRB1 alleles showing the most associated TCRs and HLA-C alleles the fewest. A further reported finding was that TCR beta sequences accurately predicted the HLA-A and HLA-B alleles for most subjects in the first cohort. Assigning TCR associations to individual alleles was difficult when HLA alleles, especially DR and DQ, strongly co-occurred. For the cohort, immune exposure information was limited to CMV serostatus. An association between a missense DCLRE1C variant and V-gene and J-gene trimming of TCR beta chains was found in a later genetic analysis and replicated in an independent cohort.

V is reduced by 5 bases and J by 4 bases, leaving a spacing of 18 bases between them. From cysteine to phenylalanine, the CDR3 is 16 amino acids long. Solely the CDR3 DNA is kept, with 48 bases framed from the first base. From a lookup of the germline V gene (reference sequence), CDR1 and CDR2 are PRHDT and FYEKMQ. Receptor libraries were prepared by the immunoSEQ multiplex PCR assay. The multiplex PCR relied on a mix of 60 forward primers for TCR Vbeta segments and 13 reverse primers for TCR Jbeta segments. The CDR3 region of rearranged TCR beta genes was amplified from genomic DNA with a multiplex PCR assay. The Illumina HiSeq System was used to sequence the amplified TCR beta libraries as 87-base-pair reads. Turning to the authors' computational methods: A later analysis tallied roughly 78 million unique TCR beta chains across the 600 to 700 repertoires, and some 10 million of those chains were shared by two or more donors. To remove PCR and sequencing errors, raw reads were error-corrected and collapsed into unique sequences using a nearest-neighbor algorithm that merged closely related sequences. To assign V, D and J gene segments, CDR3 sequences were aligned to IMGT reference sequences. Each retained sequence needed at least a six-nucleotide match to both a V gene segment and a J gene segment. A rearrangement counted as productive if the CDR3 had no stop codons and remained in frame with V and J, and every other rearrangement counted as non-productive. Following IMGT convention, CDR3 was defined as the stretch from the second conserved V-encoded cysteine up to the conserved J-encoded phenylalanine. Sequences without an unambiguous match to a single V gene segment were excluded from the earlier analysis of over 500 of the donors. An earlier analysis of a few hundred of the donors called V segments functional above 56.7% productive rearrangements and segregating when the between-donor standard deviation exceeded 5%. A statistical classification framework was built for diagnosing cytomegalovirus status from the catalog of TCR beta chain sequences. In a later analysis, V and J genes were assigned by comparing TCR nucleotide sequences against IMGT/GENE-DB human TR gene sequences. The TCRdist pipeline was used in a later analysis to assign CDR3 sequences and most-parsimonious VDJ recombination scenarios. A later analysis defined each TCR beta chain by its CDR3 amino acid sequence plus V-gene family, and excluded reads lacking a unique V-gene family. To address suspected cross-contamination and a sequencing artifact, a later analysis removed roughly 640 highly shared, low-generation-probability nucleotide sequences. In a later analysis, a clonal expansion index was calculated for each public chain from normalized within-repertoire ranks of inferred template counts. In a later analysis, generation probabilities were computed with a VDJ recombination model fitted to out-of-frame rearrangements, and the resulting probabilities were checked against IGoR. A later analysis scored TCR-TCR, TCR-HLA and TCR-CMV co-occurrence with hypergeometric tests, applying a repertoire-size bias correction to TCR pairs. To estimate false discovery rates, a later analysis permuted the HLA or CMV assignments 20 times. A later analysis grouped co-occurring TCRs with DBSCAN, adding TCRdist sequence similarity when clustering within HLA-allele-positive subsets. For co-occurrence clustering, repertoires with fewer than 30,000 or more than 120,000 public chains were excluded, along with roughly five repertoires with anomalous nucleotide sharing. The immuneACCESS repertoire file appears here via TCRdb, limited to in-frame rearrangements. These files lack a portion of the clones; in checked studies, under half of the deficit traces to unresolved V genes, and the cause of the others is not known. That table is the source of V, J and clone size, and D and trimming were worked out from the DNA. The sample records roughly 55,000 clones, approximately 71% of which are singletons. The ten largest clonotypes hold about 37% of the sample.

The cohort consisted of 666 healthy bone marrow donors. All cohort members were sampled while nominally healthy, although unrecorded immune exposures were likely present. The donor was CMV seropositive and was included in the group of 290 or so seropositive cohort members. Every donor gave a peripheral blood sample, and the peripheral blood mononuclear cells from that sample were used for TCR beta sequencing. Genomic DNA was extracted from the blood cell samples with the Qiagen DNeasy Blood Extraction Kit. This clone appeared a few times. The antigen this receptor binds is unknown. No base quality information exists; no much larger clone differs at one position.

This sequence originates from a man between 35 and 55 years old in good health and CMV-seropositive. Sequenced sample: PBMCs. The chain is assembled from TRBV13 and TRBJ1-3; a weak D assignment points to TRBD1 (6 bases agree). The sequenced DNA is TGTGCCAGCAGCGTCATCGGGGGGCAGATAGGAAACACCATATATTTT. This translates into CASSVIGGQIGNTIYF.